Shown below are 5 T cell receptor beta chains from a single sample sequenced in a study of Ad26.COV2.S vaccination and SARS-CoV-2 variants. Treatment of the sample: over 15 received Ad26.COV2.S at low or high dose, single or two shots; 5 received placebo; per-sample allocation not given. Samples analyzed were those drawn on day 63 after the first vaccine or placebo injection. The assay was immunoSEQ multiplex PCR, and TCRdb's table has in-frame clones only and misses some. The sample records 360,000 or so clones, 89% being singletons. The material sequenced was peripheral blood, taken in a trial of Ad26.COV2.S vaccine versus placebo. The origin of the receptors is a person between 18 and 65 years old who received the Ad26.COV2.S COVID-19 vaccine or a placebo.

V and J are TRBV7-2 and TRBJ2-3; a possible D gene is TRBD1 (7 bases). CDR1 and CDR2 from the germline V gene are SGHTA and FQGNSA. The CDR3 is 18 residues long. V lost 4 bases to trimming and J lost 4 bases, with 24 bases between them. CDR3 in amino acids: CASSSRRGPYRPPDTQYF. The CDR3 nucleotides are TGTGCCAGCAGCTCTAGGAGGGGGCCTTACAGGCCCCCAGATACGCAGTATTTT.

The chain links TRBV18 to TRBJ1-1; no firm D call. This CDR3 region has 11 residues. Germline assignment: CDR1 KGHSH and CDR2 LQKENI. The ends were cut back, 6 bases at V and 1 base at J, with 3 bases in the middle. CDR3 residues: CASSTNTEAFF. The DNA of the CDR3 is TGTGCCAGCTCCACGAACACTGAAGCTTTCTTT.

This clone was recorded only once. J is TRBJ2-7 and V is TRBV7-8; D is uncertain. V was cut by 4 bases and J by 6 bases, with 13 bases left in between. CDR3 size: 13 residues. Germline values: CDR1 SGHVS, CDR2 FQNEAQ. The CDR3, as DNA: TGTGCCAGCAGCTCCAGTCTAGAGGCCGAGCAGTACTTC. Protein product: CASSSSLEAEQYF. Full variable domain (rest looked up from reference TRBV7-8 and TRBJ2-7): GAGVSQSPRYKVAKRGQDVALRCDPISGHVSLFWYQQALGQGPEFLTYFQNEAQLDKSGLPSDRFFAERPEGSVSTLKIQRTQQEDSAVYLCASSSSLEAEQYFGPGTRLTVT.

This clone occurred a few times. The V call is TRBV24-1, the J call TRBJ1-2; TRBD1 matches at 7 bases. Trimming at V came to 2 bases and at J to 0 bases, leaving 5 bases not matched to a gene. The CDR3 is made up of 16 amino acids. CDR1 is KGHDR, CDR2 SFDVKD, per germline. This chain's CDR3 is CATSDSGDSANYGYTF. The CDR3 region has the DNA TGTGCCACCAGTGATTCGGGGGACAGCGCTAACTATGGCTACACCTTC.

The chain joins TRBV29-1 to TRBJ1-1; TRBD1 aligns across 10 bases. The CDR3 totals 15 residues. Losses at the gene ends were 7 bases for V and 4 bases for J; bases not matched to a gene: 12. Germline CDR1 reads SQVTM; CDR2 reads ANQGSEA. CDR3 region: CSGRQGAPAGTEAFF. In DNA, the CDR3 is TGCAGCGGACGACAGGGGGCCCCGGCGGGCACTGAAGCTTTCTTT. The variable domain in full, with the rest retrieved from reference TRBV29-1 and TRBJ1-1, is SAVISQKPSRDICQRGTSLTIQCQVDSQVTMMFWYRQQPGQSLTLIATANQGSEATYESGFVIDKFPISRPNLTFSTLTVSNMSPEDSSIYLCSGRQGAPAGTEAFFGQGTRLTVV.